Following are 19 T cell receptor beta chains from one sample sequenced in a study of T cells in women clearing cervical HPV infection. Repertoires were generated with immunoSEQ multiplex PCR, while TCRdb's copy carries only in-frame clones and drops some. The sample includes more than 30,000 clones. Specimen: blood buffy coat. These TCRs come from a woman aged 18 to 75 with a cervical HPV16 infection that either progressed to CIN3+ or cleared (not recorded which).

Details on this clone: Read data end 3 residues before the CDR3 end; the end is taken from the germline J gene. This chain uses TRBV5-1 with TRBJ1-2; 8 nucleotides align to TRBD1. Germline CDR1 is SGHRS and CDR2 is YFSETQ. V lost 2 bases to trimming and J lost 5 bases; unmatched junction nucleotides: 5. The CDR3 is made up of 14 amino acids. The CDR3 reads CASSFGQGPYGYTF. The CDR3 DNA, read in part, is TGCGCCAGCAGCTTCGGACAGGGCCCGTATGGC.

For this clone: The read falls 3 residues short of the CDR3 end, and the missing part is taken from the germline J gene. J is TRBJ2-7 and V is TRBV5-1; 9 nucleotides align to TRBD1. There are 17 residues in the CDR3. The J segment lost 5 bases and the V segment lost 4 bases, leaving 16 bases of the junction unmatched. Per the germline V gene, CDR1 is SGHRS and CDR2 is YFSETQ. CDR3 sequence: CASSPSLSGTGFHEQYF. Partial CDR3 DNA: TGCGCCAGCAGCCCCTCCCTTTCCGGGACAGGGTTCCACGAG.

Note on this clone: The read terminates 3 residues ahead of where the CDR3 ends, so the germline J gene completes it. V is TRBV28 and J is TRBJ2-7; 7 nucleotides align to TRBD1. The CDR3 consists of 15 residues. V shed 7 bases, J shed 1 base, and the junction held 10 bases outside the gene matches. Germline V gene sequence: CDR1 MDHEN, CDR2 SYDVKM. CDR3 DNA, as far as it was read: TGTGCCAGCAATCTAGTGGGGACAGTTTCCTACGAG. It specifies CASNLVGTVSYE. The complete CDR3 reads CASNLVGTVSYEQYF.

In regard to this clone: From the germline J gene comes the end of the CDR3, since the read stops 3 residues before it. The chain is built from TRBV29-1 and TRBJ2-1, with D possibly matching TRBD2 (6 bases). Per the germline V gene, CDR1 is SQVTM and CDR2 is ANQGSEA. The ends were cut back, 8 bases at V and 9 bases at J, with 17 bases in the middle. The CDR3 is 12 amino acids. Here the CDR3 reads CSWADPGGEQFF. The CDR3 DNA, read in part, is TGCAGCTGGGCCGACCCCGGGGGTGAG.

Incomplete CDR3 DNA: TGTGCCAGCAGCTTAGTTGGACAGGGAGGCTCACCC. Encoded protein: CASSLVGQGGSP. The whole CDR3 protein reads CASSLVGQGGSPLHF. V is TRBV13 and J is TRBJ1-6; 8 bases fit TRBD1. The read ends 3 residues shy of where the CDR3 ends; the end is completed using the germline J gene. The CDR3 has 15 residues. Germline V CDR1 and CDR2: PRHDT, FYEKMQ (reference sequence). The J segment lost 10 bases and the V segment lost 1 base, leaving 6 bases of the junction unmatched.

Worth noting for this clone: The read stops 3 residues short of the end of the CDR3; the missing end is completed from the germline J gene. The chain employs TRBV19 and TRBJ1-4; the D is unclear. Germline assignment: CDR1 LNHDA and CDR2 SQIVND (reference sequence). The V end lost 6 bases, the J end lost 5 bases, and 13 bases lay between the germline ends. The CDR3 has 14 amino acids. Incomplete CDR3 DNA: TGTGCCAGTAGAGAGACTATGGGGAATGAAAAA. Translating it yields CASRETMGNEK. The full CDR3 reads CASRETMGNEKLFF.

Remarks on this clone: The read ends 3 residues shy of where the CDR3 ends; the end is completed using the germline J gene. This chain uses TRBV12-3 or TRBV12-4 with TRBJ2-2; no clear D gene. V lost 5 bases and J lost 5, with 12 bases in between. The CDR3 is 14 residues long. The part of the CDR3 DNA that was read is TGTGCCAGCAGTAACTCCCCTGTTACCGGGGAG. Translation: CASSNSPVTGE. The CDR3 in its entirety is CASSNSPVTGELFF.

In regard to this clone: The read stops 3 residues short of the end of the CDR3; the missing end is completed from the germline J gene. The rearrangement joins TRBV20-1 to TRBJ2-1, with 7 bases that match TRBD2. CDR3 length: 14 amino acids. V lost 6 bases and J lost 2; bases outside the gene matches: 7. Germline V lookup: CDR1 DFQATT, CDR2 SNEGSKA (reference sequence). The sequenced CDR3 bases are TGCAGTGCGCCGACTAGCCAAGCCTACAATGAG. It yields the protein CSAPTSQAYNE. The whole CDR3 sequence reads CSAPTSQAYNEQFF.

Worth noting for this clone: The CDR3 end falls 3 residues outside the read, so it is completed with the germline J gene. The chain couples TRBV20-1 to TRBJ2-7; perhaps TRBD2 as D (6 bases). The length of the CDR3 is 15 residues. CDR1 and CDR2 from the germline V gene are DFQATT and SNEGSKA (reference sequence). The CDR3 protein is CSAGRARDFSYEQYF. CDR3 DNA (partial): TGCAGCGCTGGACGCGCTCGGGACTTCTCCTACGAG.

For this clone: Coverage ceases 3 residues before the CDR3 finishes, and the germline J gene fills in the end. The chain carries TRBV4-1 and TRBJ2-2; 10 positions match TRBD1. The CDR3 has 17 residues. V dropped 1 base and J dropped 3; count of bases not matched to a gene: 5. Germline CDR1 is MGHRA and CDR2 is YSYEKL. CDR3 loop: CASSQAAGTGDTGELFF. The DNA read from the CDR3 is TGCGCCAGCAGCCAAGCAGCCGGGACAGGGGACACCGGGGAG.

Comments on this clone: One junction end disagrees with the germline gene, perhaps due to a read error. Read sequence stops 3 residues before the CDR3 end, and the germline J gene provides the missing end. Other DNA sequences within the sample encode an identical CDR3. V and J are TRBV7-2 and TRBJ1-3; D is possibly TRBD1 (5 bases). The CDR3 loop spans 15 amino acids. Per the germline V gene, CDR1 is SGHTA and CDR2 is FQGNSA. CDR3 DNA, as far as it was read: TGTGCCAGCAGCTGGACGACAGAATCTGGAAACACA. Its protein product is CASSWTTESGNT. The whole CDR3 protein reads CASSWTTESGNTIYF.

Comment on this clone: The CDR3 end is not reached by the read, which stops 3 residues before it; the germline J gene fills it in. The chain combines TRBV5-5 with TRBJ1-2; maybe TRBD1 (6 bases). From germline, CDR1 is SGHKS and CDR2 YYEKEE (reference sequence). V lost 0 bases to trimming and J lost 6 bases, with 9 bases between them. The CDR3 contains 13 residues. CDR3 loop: CASSLVAGDGYTF. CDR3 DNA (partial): TGTGCCAGCAGCTTGGTCGCAGGGGATGGC.

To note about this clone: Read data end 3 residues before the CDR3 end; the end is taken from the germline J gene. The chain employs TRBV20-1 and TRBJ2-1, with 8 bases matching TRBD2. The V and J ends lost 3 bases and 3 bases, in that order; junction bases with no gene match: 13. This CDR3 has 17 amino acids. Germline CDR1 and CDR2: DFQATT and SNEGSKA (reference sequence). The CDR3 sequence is CSASPHAGTRGYNEQFF. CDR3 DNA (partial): TGCAGTGCTAGCCCACACGCCGGGACTAGAGGCTACAATGAG.

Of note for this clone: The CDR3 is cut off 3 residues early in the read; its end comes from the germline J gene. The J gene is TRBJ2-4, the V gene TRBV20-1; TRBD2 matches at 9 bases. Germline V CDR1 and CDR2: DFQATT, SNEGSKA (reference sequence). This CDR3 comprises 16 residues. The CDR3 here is CNASFSGRIGRNIQYF. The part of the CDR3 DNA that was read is TGCAATGCGAGCTTTAGCGGGAGAATTGGGAGAAACATT.

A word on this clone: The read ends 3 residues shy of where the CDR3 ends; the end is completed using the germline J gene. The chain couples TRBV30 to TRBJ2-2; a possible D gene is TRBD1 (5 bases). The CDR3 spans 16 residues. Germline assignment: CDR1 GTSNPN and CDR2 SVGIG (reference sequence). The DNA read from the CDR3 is TGTGCCCAGCAGGGCCAGAGCCTCCTGGGTAATGAAAAG. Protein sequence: CAQQGQSLLGNEK. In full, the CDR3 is CAQQGQSLLGNEKLFF.

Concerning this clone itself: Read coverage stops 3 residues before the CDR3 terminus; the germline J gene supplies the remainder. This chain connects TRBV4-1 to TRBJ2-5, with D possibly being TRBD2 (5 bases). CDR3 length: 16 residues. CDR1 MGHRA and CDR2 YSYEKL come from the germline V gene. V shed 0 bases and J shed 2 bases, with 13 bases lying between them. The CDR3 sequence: CASSQDGRAEQETQYF. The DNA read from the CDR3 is TGCGCCAGCAGCCAAGATGGCCGAGCGGAGCAAGAGACC.

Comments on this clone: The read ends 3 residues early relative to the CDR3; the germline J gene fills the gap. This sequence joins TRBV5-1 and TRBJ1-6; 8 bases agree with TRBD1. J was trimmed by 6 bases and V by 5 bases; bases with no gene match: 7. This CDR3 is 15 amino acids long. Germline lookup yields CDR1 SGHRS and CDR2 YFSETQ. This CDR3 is CASRDRTGSNSPLHF. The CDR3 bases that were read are TGCGCCAGCAGGGATCGGACAGGGAGTAATTCACCC.

This CDR3 is CASSDITGQPQHF. Partial CDR3 DNA: TGTGCCAGCAGTGATATCACCGGTCAGCCC. The chain recombines TRBV2 with TRBJ1-5; D call uncertain. From the germline J gene comes the end of the CDR3, since the read stops 3 residues before it. From germline, CDR1 is SNHLY and CDR2 FYNNEI. Trimming took 3 bases from V and 6 from J, leaving 9 bases between them. The CDR3 spans 13 residues. Together with reference TRBV2 and TRBJ1-5, the CDR3 gives the full variable domain: EPEVTQTPSHQVTQMGQEVILRCVPISNHLYFYWYRQILGQKVEFLVSFYNNEISEKSEIFDDQFSVERPDGSNFTLKIRSTKLEDSAMYFCASSDITGQPQHFGDGTRLSIL.

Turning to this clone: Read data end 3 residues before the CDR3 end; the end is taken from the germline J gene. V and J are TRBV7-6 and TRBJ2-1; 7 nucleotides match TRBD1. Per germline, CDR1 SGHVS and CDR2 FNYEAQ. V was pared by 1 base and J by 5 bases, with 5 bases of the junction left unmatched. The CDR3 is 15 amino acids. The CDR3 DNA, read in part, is TGTGCCAGCAGCTTAGTGACAGGGTTGGACAATGAG. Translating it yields CASSLVTGLDNE. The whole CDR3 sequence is CASSLVTGLDNEQFF.